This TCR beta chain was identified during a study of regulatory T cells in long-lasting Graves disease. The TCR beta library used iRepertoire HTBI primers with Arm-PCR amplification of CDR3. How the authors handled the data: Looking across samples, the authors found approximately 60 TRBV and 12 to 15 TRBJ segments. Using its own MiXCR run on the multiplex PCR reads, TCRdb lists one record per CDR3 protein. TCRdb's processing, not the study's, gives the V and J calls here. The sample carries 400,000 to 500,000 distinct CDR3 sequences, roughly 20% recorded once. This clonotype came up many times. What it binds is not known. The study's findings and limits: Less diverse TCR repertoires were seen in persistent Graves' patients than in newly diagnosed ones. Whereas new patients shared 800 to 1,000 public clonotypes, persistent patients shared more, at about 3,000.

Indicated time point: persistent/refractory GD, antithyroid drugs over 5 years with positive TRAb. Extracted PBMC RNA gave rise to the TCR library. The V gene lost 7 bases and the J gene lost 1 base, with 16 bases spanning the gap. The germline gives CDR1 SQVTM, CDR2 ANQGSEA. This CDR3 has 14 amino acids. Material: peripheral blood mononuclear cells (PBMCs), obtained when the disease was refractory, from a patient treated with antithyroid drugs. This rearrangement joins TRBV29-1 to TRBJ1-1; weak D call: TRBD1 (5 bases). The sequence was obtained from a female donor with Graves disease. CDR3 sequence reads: CSAWGGTANTEAFF. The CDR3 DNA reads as TGCAGCGCCTGGGGAGGGACGGCGAACACTGAAGCTTTCTTT.